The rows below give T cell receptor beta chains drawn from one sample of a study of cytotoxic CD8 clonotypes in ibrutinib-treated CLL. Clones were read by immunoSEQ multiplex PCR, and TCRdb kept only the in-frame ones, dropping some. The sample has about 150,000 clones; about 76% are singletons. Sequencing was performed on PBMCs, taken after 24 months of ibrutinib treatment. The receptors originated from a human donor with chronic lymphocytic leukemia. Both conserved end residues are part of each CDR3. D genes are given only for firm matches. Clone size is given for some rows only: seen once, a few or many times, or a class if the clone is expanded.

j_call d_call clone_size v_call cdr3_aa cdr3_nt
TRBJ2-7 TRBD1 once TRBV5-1 CASREKDREFYEQYF TGCGCCAGCAGGGAAAAGGACAGGGAATTCTACGAGCAGTACTTC
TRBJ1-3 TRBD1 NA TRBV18 CASSPRGTGGSTIYF TGTGCCAGCTCACCACGCGGGACAGGGGGTAGCACCATATATTTT
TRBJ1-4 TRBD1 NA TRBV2 CASRNTGGSAEKLFF TGTGCCAGCAGAAATACAGGGGGGTCGGCTGAAAAACTGTTTTTT
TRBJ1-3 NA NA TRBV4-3 CASSPRGSGNTIYF TGCGCCAGCAGCCCCAGGGGCTCTGGAAACACCATATATTTT
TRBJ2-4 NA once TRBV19 CASSTPQNIQYF TGTGCCAGTAGTACCCCCCAAAACATTCAGTACTTC
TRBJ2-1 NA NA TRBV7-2 CASSFLASEQFF TGTGCCAGCAGCTTCCTAGCGAGTGAGCAGTTCTTC
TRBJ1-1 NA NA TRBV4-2 CASSQGGARNTEAFF TGTGCCAGCAGCCAAGGCGGGGCCCGGAACACTGAAGCTTTCTTT
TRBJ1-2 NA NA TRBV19 CASSPPGTHYGYTF TGTGCCAGTAGTCCCCCCGGGACCCACTATGGCTACACCTTC
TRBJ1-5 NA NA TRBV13 CASSVALGQPQHF TGTGCCAGCAGCGTAGCCCTGGGGCAGCCCCAGCATTTT
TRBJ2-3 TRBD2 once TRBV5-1 CASSLGSGRATDTQYF TGCGCCAGCAGCCTGGGAAGCGGGAGAGCTACAGATACGCAGTATTTT
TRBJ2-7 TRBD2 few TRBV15 CATSRGDKKGLAGYSYEQYF TGTGCCACCAGCAGGGGCGATAAAAAGGGACTAGCGGGGTACTCCTACGAGCAGTACTTC
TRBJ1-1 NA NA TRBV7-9 CASSLLGTEAFF TGTGCCAGCAGCTTACTGGGGACTGAAGCTTTCTTT
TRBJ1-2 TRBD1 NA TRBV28 CALPDRVYGYTF TGTGCCCTTCCGGACAGGGTCTATGGCTACACCTTC
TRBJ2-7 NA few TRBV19 CASSIGVAGYEQYF TGTGCCAGTAGTATTGGTGTAGCTGGGTACGAGCAGTACTTC
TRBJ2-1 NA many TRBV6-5 CASTRGGEQFF TGTGCCAGCACCAGGGGGGGTGAGCAGTTCTTC
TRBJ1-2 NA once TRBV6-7 CASSPPGGYGYTF TGTGCCAGCAGTCCCCCGGGAGGCTATGGCTACACCTTC
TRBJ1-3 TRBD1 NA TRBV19 CASSTGQAYYSSGNTIYF TGTGCCAGTAGCACCGGACAGGCCTACTACAGCTCTGGAAACACCATATATTTT
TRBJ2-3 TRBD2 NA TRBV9 CASSSRVGGRGTDTQYF TGTGCCAGCAGCTCCCGTGTGGGCGGGAGAGGCACAGATACGCAGTATTTT
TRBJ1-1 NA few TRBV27 CASQAGRGTEAFF TGTGCCAGCCAGGCAGGGCGGGGCACTGAAGCTTTCTTT
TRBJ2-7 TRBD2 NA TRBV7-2 CASSLGGLAVISYEQYF TGTGCCAGCAGCTTGGGGGGACTAGCGGTGATCTCCTACGAGCAGTACTTC
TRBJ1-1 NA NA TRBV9 CASSVAPGNTEAFF TGTGCCAGCAGCGTAGCTCCGGGGAACACTGAAGCTTTCTTT
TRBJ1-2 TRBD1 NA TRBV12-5 CASGLPRDRGGYGYTF TGTGCTAGTGGTTTGCCCCGGGACAGGGGGGGTTATGGCTACACCTTC
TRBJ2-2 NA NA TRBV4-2 CASSQDGPLTGELFF TGTGCCAGCAGCCAAGATGGCCCGCTAACCGGGGAGCTGTTTTTT
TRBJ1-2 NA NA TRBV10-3 CAITGGPNYGYTF TGTGCCATCACGGGGGGGCCTAACTATGGCTACACCTTC
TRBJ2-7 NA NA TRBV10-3 CATRDGRAEYF TGTGCCACCCGTGACGGCAGGGCGGAGTACTTC
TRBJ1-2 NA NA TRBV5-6 CASRRDQGFVHGYTF TGTGCCAGCAGACGTGACCAGGGCTTCGTACATGGCTACACCTTC
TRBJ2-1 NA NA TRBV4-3 CASSQDAGLEQFF TGCGCCAGCAGCCAAGATGCAGGGCTTGAGCAGTTCTTC
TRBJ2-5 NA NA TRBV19 CASSSPQGKTQYF TGTGCCAGTAGTTCCCCCCAGGGCAAGACCCAGTACTTC
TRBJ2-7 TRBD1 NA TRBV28 CASSPTGQGTSYEQYF TGTGCCAGCAGTCCTACGGGACAGGGGACCTCCTACGAGCAGTACTTC
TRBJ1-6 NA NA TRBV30 CAWSVGEALHF TGTGCCTGGAGTGTGGGGGAGGCCCTCCACTTT
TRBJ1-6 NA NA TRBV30 CAWRRVGESPLHF TGTGCCTGGAGAAGGGTAGGAGAATCACCCCTCCACTTT
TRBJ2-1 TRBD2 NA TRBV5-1 CASSPAGGAYNEQFF TGCGCCAGCTCGCCAGCGGGAGGCGCCTACAATGAGCAGTTCTTC
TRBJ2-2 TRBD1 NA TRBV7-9 CASSPQQGAGTGELFF TGTGCCAGCAGCCCACAACAGGGGGCAGGAACCGGGGAGCTGTTTTTT
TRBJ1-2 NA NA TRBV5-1 CASSDQGPHLGYTF TGCGCCAGCAGCGACCAGGGTCCCCACCTTGGCTACACCTTC
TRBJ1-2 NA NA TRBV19 CASSTGGYGYTF TGTGCCAGTAGTACCGGGGGCTATGGCTACACCTTC
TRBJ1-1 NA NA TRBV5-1 CASSLAFGATAEAFF TGCGCCAGCAGCTTGGCCTTTGGGGCGACAGCTGAAGCTTTCTTT
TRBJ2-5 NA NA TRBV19 CASSIQFQETQYF TGTGCCAGTAGTATACAGTTCCAAGAGACCCAGTACTTC
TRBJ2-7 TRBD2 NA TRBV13 CASSLGVGEGQYF TGTGCCAGCAGCTTGGGGGTTGGGGAGGGCCAGTACTTC
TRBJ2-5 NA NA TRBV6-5 CASSSEHTQETQYF TGTGCCAGCAGTTCGGAGCACACCCAAGAGACCCAGTACTTC
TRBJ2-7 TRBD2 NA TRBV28 CASRLGGVYEQYF TGTGCCAGCCGGCTCGGGGGGGTCTACGAGCAGTACTTC
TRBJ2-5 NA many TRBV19 CASSIGRGTETQYF TGTGCCAGTAGTATAGGGAGAGGGACAGAGACCCAGTACTTC
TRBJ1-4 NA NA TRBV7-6 CASSAGTGEEKLFF TGTGCCAGCAGCGCCGGGACGGGGGAGGAAAAACTGTTTTTT
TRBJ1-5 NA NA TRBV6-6 CATGVRAQPQHF TGTGCCACCGGGGTCCGGGCCCAGCCCCAGCATTTT
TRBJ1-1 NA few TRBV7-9 CASSLGTVNTEAFF TGTGCCAGCAGCTTAGGGACGGTGAACACTGAAGCTTTCTTT
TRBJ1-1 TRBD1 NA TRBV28 CASSLGGAGGPPFF TGTGCCAGCAGTTTAGGGGGGGCAGGGGGCCCTCCTTTCTTT
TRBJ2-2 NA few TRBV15 CATSRRAGELFF TGTGCCACCAGCCGCAGGGCCGGGGAGCTGTTTTTT
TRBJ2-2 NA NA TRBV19 CASSAGAANTGELFF TGTGCCAGTAGTGCCGGGGCGGCGAACACCGGGGAGCTGTTTTTT